This entry features one TCR beta chain sequence. Its antigen remains unidentified. The ends were cut back, 0 bases at V and 2 bases at J, with 10 bases in the middle. This CDR3 has 14 amino acids. CDR1 is GTSNPN, CDR2 SVGIG, per germline (reference sequence). This specimen comes from a study of cytomegalovirus exposure and HLA in healthy donors. About the study: There were around 390 genotyped donors. Of these, about 81% fell in the genetic ancestry cluster associated with self-reported Caucasian donors.

Study results and limitations: Analysis was carried out at a later point, and it linked a missense DCLRE1C variant to TCR beta V- and J-gene trimming. In a later analysis, HLA-associated beta chains showed higher expansion and lower generation probabilities than comparable chains. Reportedly, diagnosis of cytomegalovirus status by the classifier showed high specificity and sensitivity.

PCR was performed using 60 Vbeta and 13 Jbeta primers. Only in-frame clones appear in the TCRdb table, and some are missing; sequencing was by immunoSEQ multiplex PCR. The sample table sets out just over 200,000 clones. V and J are TRBV30 and TRBJ1-1; D may be TRBD1 (6 bases). The receptor was derived from a girl aged 2 to 9 in good health and CMV-seropositive. The sequencing input was PBMCs. CDR3: CAWSVGGGNTEAFF. The CDR3 coding sequence is TGTGCCTGGAGTGTAGGGGGTGGAAACACTGAAGCTTTCTTT.